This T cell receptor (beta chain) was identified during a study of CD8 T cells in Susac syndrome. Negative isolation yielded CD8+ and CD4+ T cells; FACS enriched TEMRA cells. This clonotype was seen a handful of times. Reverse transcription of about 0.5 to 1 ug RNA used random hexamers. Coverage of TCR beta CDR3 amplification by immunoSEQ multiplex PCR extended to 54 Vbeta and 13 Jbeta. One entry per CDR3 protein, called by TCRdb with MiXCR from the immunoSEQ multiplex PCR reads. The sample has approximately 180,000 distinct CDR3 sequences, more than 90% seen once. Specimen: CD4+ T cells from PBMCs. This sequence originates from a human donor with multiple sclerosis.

The CDR3 here is CASSLASRAHSPLHF. CDR3 nucleotide sequence: TGTGCCAGCAGCTTAGCATCTAGGGCACATTCACCCCTCCACTTT. The chain is built from TRBV7-2 and TRBJ1-6, with D unresolved. The CDR3 sequence is 15 residues long. V lost 0 bases and J 8 bases, leaving 11 bases between the germline ends. The germline CDR1 and CDR2 sequences are SGHTA and FQGNSA.